The 25 T cell receptor beta chains presented below share a single source sample, sequenced in a study of T cells in Graves' hyperthyroidism and ophthalmopathy. TCR beta CDR3 regions were amplified from RNA transcripts. A set of HTBI primers served as the primers for a first-round RT-PCR of the TCR CDR3. TCRdb itself ran the multiplex PCR reads through MiXCR, one entry per CDR3 protein. The table shows more than 500,000 distinct CDR3 sequences, with approximately 49% occurring only once. Specimen: peripheral blood or thyroid tissue (not recorded which). These receptors were obtained from an adult woman with Graves' disease, either hyperthyroidism or ophthalmopathy (not recorded which).

With regard to this clonotype: One end of the junction varies from germline; a read error may be responsible. The chain links TRBV10-3 to TRBJ1-3; D perhaps matches TRBD1 (6 bases). Germline V CDR1 and CDR2: ENHRY, SYGVKD. The CDR3 contains 15 residues. The CDR3 protein is CASSPRTGMGNTIYF. In nucleotides, the CDR3 is TGTGCCAGCAGTCCTAGAACAGGGATGGGAAACACCATATATTTT.

The V and J genes are TRBV9 and TRBJ2-6; TRBD1 might be the D (5 bases). V lost 3 bases to trimming and J lost 4 bases, with 8 bases between them. CDR3 size: 14 residues. Looked up from germline, CDR1 is SGDLS and CDR2 is YYNGEE. The CDR3 DNA follows: TGTGCCAGCAGCGCACAGGTGGGGGCCAACGTCCTGACTTTC. Translation: CASSAQVGANVLTF.

This clonotype has a count of ten or more. The J gene is TRBJ1-2, the V gene TRBV29-1; D is uncertain. Germline V CDR1 and CDR2: SQVTM, ANQGSEA. The V end was cut by 1 base, the J end by 3 bases, with 15 bases between. The CDR3 loop spans 15 amino acids. The CDR3, as DNA: TGCAGCGTTGAAGGTGCGACGGGAGCGGACTATGGCTACACCTTC. Protein sequence: CSVEGATGADYGYTF.

The table lists this clonotype with many counts. The chain has TRBV2 and TRBJ2-7; unclear D gene. Germline V lookup: CDR1 SNHLY, CDR2 FYNNEI. CDR3 size: 13 residues. Between the trimmed V and J ends, which lost 3 bases and 2 bases, there was a span of 8 bases. CDR3 sequence: CASSEHKTYEQYF. In DNA, the CDR3 is TGTGCCAGCAGTGAGCACAAAACCTACGAGCAGTACTTC.

This clonotype was observed a handful of times. The chain has TRBV5-4 and TRBJ1-2; the match to TRBD1 covers 7 bases. The CDR3 sequence is 14 residues long. The trim removed 3 bases at V and 8 bases at J, leaving 10 bases unmatched. The germline V gene has CDR1 SGHNT and CDR2 YYREEE (reference sequence). In DNA form, the CDR3 reads TGTGCCAGCAGCTCCGGGACAGCCACTATCGGCTACACCTTC. Amino acids: CASSSGTATIGYTF.

V is TRBV15 and J is TRBJ2-7; 7 positions match TRBD1. With V trimmed by 5 bases and J by 3 bases, 10 bases remained unmatched. Germline CDR1 LNHNV, CDR2 YYDKDF (reference sequence). The CDR3 runs 15 residues. Written as DNA, the CDR3 is TGTGCCACCAGCCTTTCCATGGACAGGAACTACGAGCAGTACTTC. This codes for CATSLSMDRNYEQYF.

This clonotype has only a few counts. This rearrangement joins TRBV29-1 to TRBJ2-1, with TRBD2 matching 8 bases. Trimming removed 3 bases from V and 13 bases from J; junction bases left unmatched: 2. In germline, CDR1 is SQVTM, CDR2 ANQGSEA. The length of the CDR3 is 10 residues. Here the CDR3 reads CSVDGLAQFF. DNA for the CDR3: TGCAGCGTTGACGGACTAGCACAGTTCTTC.

This clonotype was seen ten or more times. This chain connects TRBV2 to TRBJ2-7, with 14 bases lining up with TRBD2. Germline assignment: CDR1 SNHLY and CDR2 FYNNEI. The CDR3 runs 14 residues. V was clipped by 5 bases and J by 4 bases; unmatched bases: 1. CDR3 in amino acids: CASSRTSGRYEQYF. CDR3 DNA sequence: TGTGCCAGCAGTCGGACTAGCGGGAGGTACGAGCAGTACTTC.

Ten or more counts support this clonotype. The chain combines TRBV12-3 or TRBV12-4 with TRBJ2-5; D assignment may be TRBD1 or TRBD2 (5 bases each). Trimming left V 1 base short and J 4 bases short, with 7 bases between. The CDR3 runs to 13 residues. The CDR3 DNA reads TGTGCCAGCAGTTTAGGGGGACCAGAGACCCAGTACTTC. The encoded protein is CASSLGGPETQYF.

The table lists this clonotype with many counts. V and J are TRBV7-9 and TRBJ2-2, with D possibly matching TRBD2 (6 bases). Trimming removed 5 bases from V and 6 bases from J, with 10 bases in between. Germline assignment: CDR1 SEHNR and CDR2 FQNEAQ (reference sequence). This CDR3 has 13 residues. CDR3 in DNA: TGTGCCAGCAGCCCCCTAGCGTCCGGGGAGCTGTTTTTT. Translating it yields CASSPLASGELFF.

This clonotype appeared a single time. V and J are TRBV7-2 and TRBJ2-7; 7 bases are a match to TRBD1. The CDR3 runs 14 residues. With 1 base clipped from V and 3 bases from J, the junction kept 3 bases outside the gene matches. Germline values: CDR1 SGHTA, CDR2 FQGNSA. The CDR3 DNA reads as TGTGCCAGCAGCTTAGACAGGGGCAACTACGAGCAGTACTTC. Its protein product is CASSLDRGNYEQYF.

The table lists this clonotype with many counts. CDR3 sequence (DNA): TGTGCCAGCACCCGGACAGGCTATGGCTACACCTTC. It translates to CASTRTGYGYTF. V usage is TRBV9 and J usage is TRBJ1-2; TRBD1 matches 7 bases. The CDR3 is 12 amino acids. The germline V gene has CDR1 SGDLS and CDR2 YYNGEE. V gave up 6 bases and J gave up 4 bases; unmatched junction bases: 3.

This clonotype was seen repeatedly, ten times or more. This chain links TRBV2 with TRBJ1-2, with D hard to call. Germline loops: CDR1 SNHLY, CDR2 FYNNEI. V lost 6 bases and J 4 bases, leaving 15 bases between the germline ends. The CDR3 has 14 amino acids. CDR3 DNA: TGTGCCAGCAGCGAAAGTGCAGACTCCTATGGCTACACCTTC. Protein product: CASSESADSYGYTF.

The V gene is TRBV20-1, the J gene TRBJ2-7; 10 bases agree with TRBD2. Trimming took 0 bases from V and 6 from J; bases not matched to a gene: 14. The CDR3 covers 17 residues. Germline V gene data show CDR1 as DFQATT and CDR2 as SNEGSKA (reference sequence). CDR3 region: CSARDRLGLAGDAEQYF. The CDR3 bases are TGCAGTGCTAGAGATCGGCTAGGTCTAGCGGGAGACGCCGAGCAGTACTTC.

In this sample, this clonotype turned up many times. V usage is TRBV10-3 and J usage is TRBJ2-5, with a possible D match to TRBD2 (5 bases). The CDR3 loop spans 15 amino acids. Trimming removed 0 bases from V and 4 bases from J, with 12 bases in between. The germline V gene encodes CDR1 ENHRY and CDR2 SYGVKD. Here the CDR3 DNA reads TGTGCCATCAGTGAGTCGTACACTAGTAGAGAGACCCAGTACTTC. Translating gives CAISESYTSRETQYF.

Concerning this clonotype: The CDR3 does not close with the conserved phenylalanine or tryptophan, likely indicating a read error. It is unclear where the CDR3 begins or ends on the DNA, so no DNA is shown, and the CDR3 is as TCRdb lists it. V gene TRBV9 combines with J gene TRBJ1-5. CDR1 is SGDLS, CDR2 YYNGEE, per germline. Inclusive of both ends, the CDR3 amounts to 14 amino acids. CDR3 amino acids: CASSVDGSNQPRHL.

The V and J genes are TRBV4-1 and TRBJ2-2; D is unresolved. CDR1 MGHRA and CDR2 YSYEKL come from the germline V gene. The V end was cut by 1 base, the J end by 6 bases, with 9 bases between. This CDR3 has 14 amino acids. The DNA of the CDR3 is TGCGCCAGCAGCCAAGGGTCCAACGCCGGGGAGCTGTTTTTT. This codes for CASSQGSNAGELFF.

Worth noting for this clonotype: Possible read error: a much larger clone is one base away. This CDR3 is missing its conserved last phenylalanine or tryptophan, likely due to a read error. The genes are TRBV7-9 and TRBJ1-1; D not resolved. Between the trimmed V and J ends, which lost 5 bases and 4 bases, there was a span of 14 bases. The CDR3 covers 14 residues. In germline, CDR1 is SEHNR, CDR2 FQNEAQ (reference sequence). The CDR3 loop is CASSRGPRGTEAFS. DNA for the CDR3: TGTGCCAGCAGCCGTGGACCGCGGGGCACTGAAGCTTTCTCT.

The chain uses TRBV2 and TRBJ1-1; weak D call: TRBD1 (6 bases). CDR1 is SNHLY and CDR2 is FYNNEI in the germline V gene. This CDR3 comprises 14 residues. V gave up 3 bases and J gave up 1 base, with 9 bases separating them. The CDR3 reads CASSDQGQNTEAFF. The CDR3, as DNA: TGTGCCAGCAGTGATCAGGGGCAGAACACTGAAGCTTTCTTT.

This clonotype has at least ten counts. The chain has TRBV9 and TRBJ2-2; possibly TRBD2 for D (5 bases). There are 14 residues in the CDR3. V was pared by 0 bases and J by 5 bases, with 8 bases between. Looked up from germline, CDR1 is SGDLS and CDR2 is YYNGEE. The CDR3 protein is CASSVDPGTGELFF. The CDR3 nucleotides are TGTGCCAGCAGCGTAGATCCGGGGACCGGGGAGCTGTTTTTT.

V is TRBV7-9 and J is TRBJ2-7, with 7 bases aligning to TRBD2. Per germline, CDR1 SEHNR and CDR2 FQNEAQ (reference sequence). V was clipped by 5 bases and J by 2 bases; unmatched bases: 9. CDR3 length: 15 amino acids. In DNA, the CDR3 is TGTGCCAGCAGCAGGGGACTAAAGGGGACCTACGAGCAGTACTTC. Translating it yields CASSRGLKGTYEQYF.

This clonotype was picked up many times. The chain has TRBV2 and TRBJ1-4; unclear D gene. Germline CDR1 is SNHLY and CDR2 is FYNNEI. The CDR3 covers 14 residues. Trimming cost V 5 bases and J 7 bases, with 14 bases left between them. CDR3 protein: CASSRALRGEKLFF. The CDR3 DNA sequence: TGTGCCAGCAGTCGGGCCCTACGGGGTGAAAAACTGTTTTTT.

The chain has TRBV6-6 and TRBJ1-6; 12 nucleotides line up with TRBD1. V gave up 6 bases and J gave up 7 bases; unmatched junction bases: 10. Germline loops: CDR1 MNHNY, CDR2 SVGAGI (reference sequence). The CDR3 totals 17 residues. CDR3 sequence reads: CASRGGTGGARNSPLHF. In nucleotides, the CDR3 is TGTGCCAGCAGGGGTGGGACAGGGGGCGCGAGAAATTCACCCCTCCACTTT.

This clonotype was seen many times. The chain is built from TRBV11-3 and TRBJ1-1, with D tentatively TRBD1 (5 bases). CDR3 length: 15 amino acids. Trimming took off 1 base at V and 4 bases at J, with 13 bases between the two ends. Looked up from germline, CDR1 is SGHNT and CDR2 is YENEEA. The CDR3 protein is CASSLGQGRGTEAFF. CDR3 bases: TGTGCCAGCAGCTTAGGGCAGGGTCGAGGCACTGAAGCTTTCTTT.

This clonotype was found many times. The chain combines TRBV7-9 with TRBJ1-1; a weak D match, TRBD1 (5 bases). Trimming left V 5 bases short and J 4 bases short, with 20 bases between. Per germline, CDR1 SEHNR and CDR2 FQNEAQ (reference sequence). This CDR3 contains 16 residues. This chain's CDR3 is CASSHLVLGPGTEAFF. The CDR3 nucleotides read TGTGCCAGCAGCCATCTCGTCCTGGGACCTGGCACTGAAGCTTTCTTT.